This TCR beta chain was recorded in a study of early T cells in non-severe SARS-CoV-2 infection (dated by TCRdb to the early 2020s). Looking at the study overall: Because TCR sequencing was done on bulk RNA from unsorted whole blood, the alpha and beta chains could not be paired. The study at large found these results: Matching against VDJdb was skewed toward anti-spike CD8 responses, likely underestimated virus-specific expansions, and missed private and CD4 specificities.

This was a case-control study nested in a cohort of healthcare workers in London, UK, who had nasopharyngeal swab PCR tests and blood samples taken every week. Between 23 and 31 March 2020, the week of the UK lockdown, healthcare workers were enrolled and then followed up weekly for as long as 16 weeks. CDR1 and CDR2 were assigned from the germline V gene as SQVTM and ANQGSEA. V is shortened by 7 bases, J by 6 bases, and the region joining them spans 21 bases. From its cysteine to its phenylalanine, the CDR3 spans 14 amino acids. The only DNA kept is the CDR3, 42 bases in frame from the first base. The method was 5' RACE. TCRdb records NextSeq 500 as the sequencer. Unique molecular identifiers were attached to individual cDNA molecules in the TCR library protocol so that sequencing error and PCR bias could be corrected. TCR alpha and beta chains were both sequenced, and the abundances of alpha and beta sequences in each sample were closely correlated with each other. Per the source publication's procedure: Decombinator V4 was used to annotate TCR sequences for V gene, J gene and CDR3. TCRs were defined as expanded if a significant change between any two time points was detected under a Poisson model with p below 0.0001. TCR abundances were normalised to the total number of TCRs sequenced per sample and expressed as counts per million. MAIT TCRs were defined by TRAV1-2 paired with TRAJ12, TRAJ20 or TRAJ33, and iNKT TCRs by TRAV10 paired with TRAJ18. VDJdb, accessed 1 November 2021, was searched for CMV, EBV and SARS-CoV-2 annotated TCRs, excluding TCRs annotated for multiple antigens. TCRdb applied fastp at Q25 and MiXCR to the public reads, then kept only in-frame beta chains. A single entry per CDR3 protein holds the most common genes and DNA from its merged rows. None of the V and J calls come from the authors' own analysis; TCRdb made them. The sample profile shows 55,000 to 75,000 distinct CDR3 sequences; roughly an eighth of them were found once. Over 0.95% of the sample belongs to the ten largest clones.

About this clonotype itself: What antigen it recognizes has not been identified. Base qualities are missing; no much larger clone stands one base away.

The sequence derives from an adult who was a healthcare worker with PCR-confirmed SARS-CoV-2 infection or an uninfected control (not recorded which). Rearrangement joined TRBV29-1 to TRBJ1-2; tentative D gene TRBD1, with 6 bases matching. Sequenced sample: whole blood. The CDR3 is CSAVSPGHRDGYTF. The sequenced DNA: TGCAGCGCTGTATCTCCGGGACATCGGGATGGCTACACCTTC.